These 27 T cell receptor beta chains were sequenced from one sample in a study of T cells in Graves' hyperthyroidism and ophthalmopathy. RNA transcripts yielded amplified TCR beta CDR3 regions. The primer set for the first-round RT-PCR of the TCR CDR3 was HTBI. TCRdb reanalysed the multiplex PCR reads using MiXCR and keeps one entry per CDR3 protein. Of 200,000 to 250,000 distinct CDR3 sequences detected, roughly 18% appear once; the ten largest clones hold roughly two fifths. The source material was blood. Every receptor here comes from a man between 40 and 49 years old with Graves' hyperthyroidism.

There are a few counts of this clonotype. Possible read error: a much larger clone is one base away. The V and J genes are TRBV9 and TRBJ2-7; D gene unclear. V lost 0 bases to trimming and J lost 1 base, with 5 bases between them. Looked up from germline, CDR1 is SGDLS and CDR2 is YYNGEE. The CDR3 is 13 residues long. The CDR3 DNA reads TGTGCCAGCAGCGTAGGACATTCCTACGAGCAGTACTTC. The encoded protein is CASSVGHSYEQYF. Drawing the rest from reference TRBV9 and TRBJ2-7, the complete variable domain is DSGVTQTPKHLITATGQRVTLRCSPRSGDLSVYWYQQSLDQGLQFLIQYYNGEERAKGNILERFSAQQFPDLHSELNLSSLELGDSALYFCASSVGHSYEQYFGPGTRLTVT.

The table lists this clonotype with many counts. In nucleotides, the CDR3 is TGTGCCTCCAGCTTCGGGGGGACAGGGAACACAGATACGCAGTATTTT. Translation: CASSFGGTGNTDTQYF. V usage is TRBV7-2 and J usage is TRBJ2-3, with 9 bases that match TRBD1. Germline V lookup: CDR1 SGHTA, CDR2 FQGNSA. This CDR3 comprises 16 residues. The V segment lost 11 bases and the J segment 2 bases; nucleotides outside the gene matches: 14.

V usage is TRBV29-1 and J usage is TRBJ2-1, with D possibly being TRBD2 (7 bases). V lost 2 bases and J lost 9, with 17 bases in between. The CDR3 covers 14 residues. From germline, CDR1 is SQVTM and CDR2 ANQGSEA. CDR3 region: CSVEKSGAGAEQFF. The CDR3 region has the DNA TGCAGCGTTGAAAAGTCAGGGGCGGGGGCTGAGCAGTTCTTC.

This clonotype has a count of ten or more. This rearrangement joins TRBV20-1 to TRBJ2-3; D gene uncertain. The CDR3 has 12 amino acids. Trimming stripped 0 bases from V and 8 bases from J, with 9 bases between. Germline V gene sequence: CDR1 DFQATT, CDR2 SNEGSKA (reference sequence). CDR3 in amino acids: CSARDTGGTQYF. The CDR3 DNA sequence: TGCAGTGCTAGAGATACGGGTGGTACGCAGTATTTT.

This clonotype was observed at least ten times. J is TRBJ2-3 and V is TRBV7-2; the D is unclear. Germline V CDR1 and CDR2: SGHTA, FQGNSA. Trimming removed 1 base from V and 2 bases from J, with 7 bases in between. The CDR3 is made up of 14 amino acids. DNA of the CDR3: TGTGCCAGCAGCTTAGGCGCCGCCACAGATACGCAGTATTTT. It is translated as CASSLGAATDTQYF. The variable domain in full, with the rest retrieved from reference TRBV7-2 and TRBJ2-3, is GAGVSQSPSNKVTEKGKDVELRCDPISGHTALYWYRQSLGQGLEFLIYFQGNSAPDKSGLPSDRFSAERTGGSVSTLTIQRTQQEDSAVYLCASSLGAATDTQYFGPGTRLTVL.

The genes are TRBV20-1 and TRBJ1-2; D may be TRBD1 (6 bases). V dropped 0 bases and J dropped 4 bases, with 15 bases sitting between them. Germline V CDR1 and CDR2: DFQATT, SNEGSKA (reference sequence). The CDR3 totals 15 residues. The CDR3 sequence is CSARDLLRTAYGYTF. The CDR3 nucleotides read TGCAGTGCTAGAGATCTTTTAAGGACAGCCTATGGCTACACCTTC.

This clonotype was observed at least ten times. The rearrangement joins TRBV28 to TRBJ2-7; the D is unclear. Germline V CDR1 and CDR2: MDHEN, SYDVKM. This CDR3 spans 16 amino acids. Trimming cost V 2 bases and J 3 bases, with 17 bases left between them. The CDR3 region has the DNA TGTGCCAGCAGTTTAATGGGGTTGGGGATCCACTACGAGCAGTACTTC. This codes for CASSLMGLGIHYEQYF.

This clonotype was observed a handful of times. This chain uses TRBV6-2 or TRBV6-3 with TRBJ1-5; no clear D. The CDR3 is 16 residues long. Germline V gene sequence: CDR1 MNHEY, CDR2 SVGEGT. V gave up 0 bases and J gave up 0 bases, with 9 bases separating them. CDR3 amino acids: CASSYSSALSNQPQHF. CDR3 DNA: TGTGCCAGCAGTTACTCGAGCGCACTTAGCAATCAGCCCCAGCATTTT.

This clonotype was seen ten or more times. The rearrangement uses TRBV20-1 and TRBJ2-4; D not resolved. CDR1 DFQATT and CDR2 SNEGSKA come from the germline V gene (reference sequence). The CDR3 covers 13 residues. The V and J ends lost 6 bases and 8 bases respectively, with 17 bases between them. The CDR3 sequence: CSARHPGLDIQYF. The CDR3 DNA is TGCAGTGCCCGACATCCCGGGTTGGACATTCAGTACTTC.

This clonotype was counted at least ten times. J is TRBJ1-1 and V is TRBV9; unclear D gene. The germline V gene has CDR1 SGDLS and CDR2 YYNGEE. The CDR3 has 14 residues. Trimming shortened V by 4 bases and J by 5 bases, and 15 bases separated the two germline ends. CDR3 residues: CASSPNAGGTEAFF. The CDR3 DNA reads as TGTGCCAGCAGCCCTAACGCAGGCGGGACTGAAGCTTTCTTT. Based on the CDR3 plus reference TRBV9 and TRBJ1-1, the full variable domain is DSGVTQTPKHLITATGQRVTLRCSPRSGDLSVYWYQQSLDQGLQFLIQYYNGEERAKGNILERFSAQQFPDLHSELNLSSLELGDSALYFCASSPNAGGTEAFFGQGTRLTVV.

This clonotype occurred many times. V and J are TRBV2 and TRBJ1-6; D is possibly TRBD1 (5 bases). The CDR3 loop spans 14 amino acids. V was clipped by 6 bases and J by 7 bases, with 13 bases between them. Germline lookup yields CDR1 SNHLY and CDR2 FYNNEI. DNA of the CDR3: TGTGCCAGCAGCCCCGGCAGGGCGAATTCACCCCTCCACTTT. Translating it yields CASSPGRANSPLHF. The entire variable domain, with the rest obtained from reference TRBV2 and TRBJ1-6, is as follows: EPEVTQTPSHQVTQMGQEVILRCVPISNHLYFYWYRQILGQKVEFLVSFYNNEISEKSEIFDDQFSVERPDGSNFTLKIRSTKLEDSAMYFCASSPGRANSPLHFGNGTRLTVT.

This clonotype was recorded a few times. The chain carries TRBV28 and TRBJ1-4; 7 bases map to TRBD1. CDR1 and CDR2 from the germline V gene are MDHEN and SYDVKM. CDR3 length: 15 residues. The J segment lost 3 bases and the V segment lost 3 bases, leaving 4 bases of the junction unmatched. CDR3 sequence (DNA): TGTGCCAGCAGTTTGCCCGGGACAGCTAATGAAAAACTGTTTTTT. As protein: CASSLPGTANEKLFF.

This clonotype was seen ten or more times. The chain joins TRBV2 to TRBJ2-1, with D possibly being TRBD2 (5 bases). Trimming removed 5 bases at V and 4 bases at J, with 15 bases between. The CDR3 loop spans 15 amino acids. Germline V lookup: CDR1 SNHLY, CDR2 FYNNEI. The chain's CDR3 is CASSSLVKVYNEQFF. CDR3 bases: TGTGCCAGCAGTTCACTAGTCAAAGTTTACAATGAGCAGTTCTTC. The full variable domain, completed using reference TRBV2 and TRBJ2-1, is EPEVTQTPSHQVTQMGQEVILRCVPISNHLYFYWYRQILGQKVEFLVSFYNNEISEKSEIFDDQFSVERPDGSNFTLKIRSTKLEDSAMYFCASSSLVKVYNEQFFGPGTRLTVL.

The sample holds a few counts of this clonotype. This chain connects TRBV24-1 to TRBJ2-5, with D perhaps matching TRBD1 or TRBD2 (5 bases each). Germline V gene sequence: CDR1 KGHDR, CDR2 SFDVKD. V lost 7 bases, J lost 4 bases, and 15 bases lay in between. The length of the CDR3 is 14 residues. The CDR3 protein is CATSDPGRGETQYF. Here the CDR3 DNA reads TGTGCCACCAGCGACCCGGGACGGGGAGAGACCCAGTACTTC.

This chain uses TRBV5-5 with TRBJ2-5; tentative D call: TRBD2 (6 bases). The germline V and J ends were trimmed by 3 bases and 4 bases, with 13 bases remaining between them. This CDR3 has 14 amino acids. Germline V gene sequence: CDR1 SGHKS, CDR2 YYEKEE (reference sequence). The DNA for the CDR3 is TGTGCCAGCAGCTCACTAGCACCCTCAGAGACCCAGTACTTC. Translation: CASSSLAPSETQYF.

This clonotype was recorded many times. The chain employs TRBV29-1 and TRBJ2-7; 8 bases line up with TRBD1. The CDR3 runs to 14 residues. Per the germline V gene, CDR1 is SQVTM and CDR2 is ANQGSEA. The junction had 8 bases not matched to a gene; V was cut back by 6 bases and J by 1 base. CDR3 bases: TGCAGCGTCATTCGACAGGGGTTGTCCTACGAGCAGTACTTC. Translated, it gives CSVIRQGLSYEQYF.

The chain combines TRBV6-2 or TRBV6-3 with TRBJ2-3; D is undetermined. Deletions cut 3 bases from V and 1 base from J, with 8 bases between. The CDR3 is 14 amino acids. Germline V gives CDR1 MNHEY, CDR2 SVGEGT. The CDR3 DNA is TGTGCCAGCAGTTATGATCAGGGCACAGATACGCAGTATTTT. Encoded protein: CASSYDQGTDTQYF.

There are many counts of this clonotype. This sequence joins TRBV28 and TRBJ1-1; D might be TRBD1 (6 bases). This CDR3 spans 13 amino acids. With 10 bases removed from V and 2 bases from J, the gap between germline ends came to 14 bases. Per the germline V gene, CDR1 is MDHEN and CDR2 is SYDVKM. CDR3 in amino acids: CAIVNRANTEAFF. The CDR3 DNA follows: TGTGCCATAGTAAACAGGGCAAACACTGAAGCTTTCTTT. Combining the CDR3 with reference TRBV28 and TRBJ1-1 gives the whole variable domain DVKVTQSSRYLVKRTGEKVFLECVQDMDHENMFWYRQDPGLGLRLIYFSYDVKMKEKGDIPEGYSVSREKKERFSLILESASTNQTSMYLCAIVNRANTEAFFGQGTRLTVV.

This clonotype was recorded many times. This sequence joins TRBV6-1 and TRBJ1-5, with D possibly being TRBD1 (6 bases). The germline V and J ends were trimmed by 5 bases and 4 bases, with 9 bases remaining between them. This CDR3 spans 13 amino acids. From germline, CDR1 is MNHNS and CDR2 SASEGT. The CDR3 nucleotides are TGTGCCAGCAGTACAGGGTTAAATCAGCCCCAGCATTTT. Its translation: CASSTGLNQPQHF.

Ten or more counts support this clonotype. V and J are TRBV7-2 and TRBJ1-1; D unresolved. Trimming left V 5 bases short and J 0 bases short, with 10 bases between. This CDR3 is built from 14 residues. CDR1 is SGHTA and CDR2 is FQGNSA in the germline V gene. CDR3: CASSPLLMNTEAFF. DNA of the CDR3: TGTGCCAGCAGCCCCTTGCTCATGAACACTGAAGCTTTCTTT.

This chain connects TRBV6-1 to TRBJ1-5; a weak D match, TRBD1 (6 bases). This CDR3 has 14 residues. V lost 6 bases to trimming and J lost 3 bases, with 12 bases between them. CDR1 and CDR2 (germline): MNHNS, SASEGT. CDR3 loop: CASSLQGPNQPQHF. CDR3 in DNA: TGTGCCAGCAGCCTACAGGGACCCAATCAGCCCCAGCATTTT.

This clonotype was detected ten times or more. This CDR3 reads CSGTENSYEQYF. CDR3 nucleotides: TGCAGTGGAACAGAGAACTCCTACGAGCAGTACTTC. This chain uses TRBV20-1 with TRBJ2-7; D is undetermined. Germline V gene data show CDR1 as DFQATT and CDR2 as SNEGSKA (reference sequence). V lost 7 bases, J lost 0 bases, and 10 bases lay in between. This CDR3 region has 12 residues.

This clonotype was seen repeatedly, ten times or more. This chain links TRBV7-9 with TRBJ1-2, with D possibly being TRBD1 (6 bases). This CDR3 comprises 16 residues. The ends were cut back, 5 bases at V and 4 bases at J, with 20 bases in the middle. Germline CDR1 reads SEHNR; CDR2 reads FQNEAQ (reference sequence). CDR3 bases: TGTGCCAGCAGCGCCACGGACAGCGCATTTGGCTATGGCTACACCTTC. The encoded protein is CASSATDSAFGYGYTF.

This clonotype was seen repeatedly, ten times or more. The rearrangement joins TRBV6-2 or TRBV6-3 to TRBJ2-5; weak D call: TRBD2 (5 bases). The CDR3 consists of 14 residues. The V end was cut by 2 bases, the J end by 3 bases, with 10 bases between. Germline-derived CDR1 and CDR2 are MNHEY and SVGEGT. In DNA, the CDR3 is TGTGCCAGCAGTTACGCGGGCAGAGAAGAGACCCAGTACTTC. It codes for CASSYAGREETQYF.

There are a few counts of this clonotype. Mismatch with germline at one junction end may stem from a read error. This chain joins TRBV28 and TRBJ1-1; D remains ambiguous. This CDR3 has 15 amino acids. CDR1 and CDR2 (germline): MDHEN, SYDVKM. The CDR3 DNA sequence: TGTGCCAGCAGTTTTTTTGGAGGGATGAACACTGAAGCTCTCTTT. Encoded protein: CASSFFGGMNTEALF.

The chain carries TRBV6-1 and TRBJ1-4, with 7 nucleotides matching TRBD1. From germline, CDR1 is MNHNS and CDR2 SASEGT. The CDR3 contains 15 residues. J gave up 2 bases and V 6 bases, and 6 bases lay outside the gene matches. The CDR3 is CASSLGTVTNEKLFF. The DNA for the CDR3 is TGTGCCAGCAGCCTAGGGACAGTTACTAATGAAAAACTGTTTTTT.

The V and J genes are TRBV5-6 and TRBJ2-7; 7 bases agree with TRBD1. This CDR3 comprises 15 residues. Germline assignment: CDR1 SGHDT and CDR2 YYEEEE. V was clipped by 4 bases and J by 2 bases; unmatched bases: 9. The CDR3 is CASSPPMGQTYEQYF. The CDR3 bases are TGTGCCAGCAGCCCACCAATGGGACAGACCTACGAGCAGTACTTC.